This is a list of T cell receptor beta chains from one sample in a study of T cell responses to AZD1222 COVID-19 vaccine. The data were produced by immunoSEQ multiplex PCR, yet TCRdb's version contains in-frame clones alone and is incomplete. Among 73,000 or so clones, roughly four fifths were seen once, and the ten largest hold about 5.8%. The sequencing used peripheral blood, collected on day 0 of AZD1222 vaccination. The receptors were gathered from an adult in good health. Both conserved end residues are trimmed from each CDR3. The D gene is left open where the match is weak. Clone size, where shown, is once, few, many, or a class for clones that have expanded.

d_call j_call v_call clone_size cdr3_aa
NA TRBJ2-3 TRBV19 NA ASSPDGTDTQY
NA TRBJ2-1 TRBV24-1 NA ATSDPLTGHNEQF
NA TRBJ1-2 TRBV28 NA ASSLPGILLGYT
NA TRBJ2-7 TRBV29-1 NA SVLGPSRDYEQY
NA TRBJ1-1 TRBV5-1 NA ASSPWTENTEAF
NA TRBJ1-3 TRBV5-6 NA ASSSVGLNSGNTIY
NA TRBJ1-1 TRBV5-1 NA ASSFSVLNTEAF
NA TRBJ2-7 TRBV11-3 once ASSLRVDEQY
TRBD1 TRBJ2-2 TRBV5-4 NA ASSFDRVNTGELF
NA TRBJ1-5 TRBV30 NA AWSETGNQPQH
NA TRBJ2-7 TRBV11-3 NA ASSLRDPEQY
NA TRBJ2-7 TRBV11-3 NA AGRVAATKGSYEQY
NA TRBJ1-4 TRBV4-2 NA ASSLILRANEKLF
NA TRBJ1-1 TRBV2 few ASDPGAGEAF
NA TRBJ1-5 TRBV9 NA ASSVEQYSNQPQH
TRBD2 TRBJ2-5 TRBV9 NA ASSVLAGEETQY
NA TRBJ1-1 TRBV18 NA ASSQQGPQSEAF
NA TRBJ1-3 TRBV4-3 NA ASSQSRFSGNTIY
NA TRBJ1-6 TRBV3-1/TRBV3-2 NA ASSQGSIVRISPLH
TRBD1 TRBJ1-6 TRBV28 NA ASISPGTVYNSPLH
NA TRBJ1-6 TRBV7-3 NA ASSPQGDSPLH
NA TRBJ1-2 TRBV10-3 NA AISEGGYNYGYT
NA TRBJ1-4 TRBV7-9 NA ASSPGWATNEKLF
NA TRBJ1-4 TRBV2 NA ASRRQTTNEKLF
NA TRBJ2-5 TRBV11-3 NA ASSLDGQGETQY
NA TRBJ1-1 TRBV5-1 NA ASSFREDTEAF
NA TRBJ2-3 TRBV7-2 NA ASSGYYSEPSDTQY
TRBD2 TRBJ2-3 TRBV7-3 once ASSLSSGGTDTQY
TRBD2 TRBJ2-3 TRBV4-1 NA ASSLRLAGGRDTQY
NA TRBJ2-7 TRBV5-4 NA ASSLDGSYEQY
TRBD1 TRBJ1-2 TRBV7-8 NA ASRPLGGDYGYT
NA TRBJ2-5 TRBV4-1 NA ASSQARGETQY
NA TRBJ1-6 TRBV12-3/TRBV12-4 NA ASSLFLSPLH
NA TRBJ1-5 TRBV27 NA ASSSGSLGYSNQPQH
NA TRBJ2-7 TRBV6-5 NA ASSSPGRYEQY
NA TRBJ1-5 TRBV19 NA ASTTGGGGQPQH
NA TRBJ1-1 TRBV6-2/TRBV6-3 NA ASSYSGGTEAF
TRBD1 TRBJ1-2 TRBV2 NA ASSDTGGYGKGYT
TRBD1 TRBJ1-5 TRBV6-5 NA ASSLPTGGNQPQH
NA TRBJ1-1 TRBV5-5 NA ASSPILFSNTEAF
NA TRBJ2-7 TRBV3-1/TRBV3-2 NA ASSNRSPPTYEQY
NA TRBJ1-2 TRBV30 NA AWAGRPPTYGYT
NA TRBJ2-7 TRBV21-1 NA ASSNWLAGGDPVYEQY
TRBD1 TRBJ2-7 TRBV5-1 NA ASSTRQGDYEQY
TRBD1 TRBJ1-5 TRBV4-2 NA ASRTYDRDQQPQH
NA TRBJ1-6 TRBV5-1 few ASSLEGPYNSPLH
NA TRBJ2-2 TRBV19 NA ASTPFRDRNTGELF
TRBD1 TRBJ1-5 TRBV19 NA ASSIGAGGSQPQH
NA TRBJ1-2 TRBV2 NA ASSVGTGGYT
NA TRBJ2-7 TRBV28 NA ASRGFLKEQY
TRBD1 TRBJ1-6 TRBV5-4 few ASREGQGAWSPLH
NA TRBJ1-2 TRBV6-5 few ASSYSEGFAYT
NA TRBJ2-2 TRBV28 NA ASGKRGRGVTGELF
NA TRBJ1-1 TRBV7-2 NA ASWGRVTEAF
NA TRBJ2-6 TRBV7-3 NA ASSLGNLLSGANVLT
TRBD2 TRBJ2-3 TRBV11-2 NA ASSATSGGAHTQY
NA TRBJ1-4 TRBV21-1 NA ASSATGGWATNEKLF
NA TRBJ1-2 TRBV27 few ASRTSGGYT
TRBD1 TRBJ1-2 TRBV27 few ASRRTGEGYT